This TCR beta chain was documented in a study of T cell changes during pregnancy in multiple sclerosis. Produced via immunoSEQ multiplex PCR; TCRdb's table is partial and in-frame only. The sample gives tens of thousands of clones, less than 95% of which show up once; about 7% is in the top ten. This clone has just a few counts. After removal of 6 bases from V and 8 bases from J, the junction contained 9 bases not matched to a gene. CDR3 size: 14 residues. Looked up from germline, CDR1 is SNHLY and CDR2 is FYNNEI. The input for sequencing was peripheral blood, taken in the third trimester of pregnancy. The chain is built from TRBV2 and TRBJ1-4; the match to TRBD1 covers 7 bases. The TCR comes from a female donor in good health, enrolled as a control in a pregnancy study. CDR3 amino acids: CASSATGWVEKLFF. The CDR3 DNA sequence: TGTGCCAGCAGCGCGACAGGGTGGGTCGAAAAACTGTTTTTT. The entire variable domain, with the rest obtained from reference TRBV2 and TRBJ1-4, is as follows: EPEVTQTPSHQVTQMGQEVILRCVPISNHLYFYWYRQILGQKVEFLVSFYNNEISEKSEIFDDQFSVERPDGSNFTLKIRSTKLEDSAMYFCASSATGWVEKLFFGSGTQLSVL.